The 10 T cell receptor beta chains in this list originate from one sample, sequenced in a study of radiotherapy plus CTLA-4 blockade in lung cancer. The table came from immunoSEQ multiplex PCR; TCRdb's copy has only in-frame clones and leaves some out. Here the sample spans 56,000 or so clones, roughly four fifths being singletons. The sequencing here drew on peripheral blood, taken from a patient treated with radiotherapy plus ipilimumab. Source of these receptors: a human donor with non-small cell lung cancer who had a complete response to radiotherapy plus ipilimumab.

The CDR3 DNA reads as TGTGCCAGCAGCAAACTTGGCTCCTACGAGCAGTACTTC. It encodes CASSKLGSYEQYF. The chain carries TRBV11-2 and TRBJ2-7; no clear D. CDR1 and CDR2 from the germline V gene are SGHAT and FQNNGV. The V end was cut by 5 bases, the J end by 0 bases, with 8 bases between. There are 13 residues in the CDR3.

The chain recombines TRBV15 with TRBJ1-2, with TRBD1 as a possible D gene (6 bases). Trimming removed 1 base at V and 2 bases at J, with 17 bases between. This CDR3 has 17 residues. Germline V gene lookup returns CDR1 LNHNV and CDR2 YYDKDF (reference sequence). The CDR3 bases are TGTGCCACCAGCAGAGGACCGCTCAGGACAGAGAACTATGGCTACACCTTC. Translation gives CATSRGPLRTENYGYTF.

Turning to this clone: This CDR3 is also generated by other DNA sequences in the sample. The gene calls are TRBV25-1 and TRBJ2-5; TRBD2 matches at 11 bases. The CDR3 totals 16 residues. Germline CDR1 is MGHDK and CDR2 is SYGVNS. V was pared by 3 bases and J by 1 base, with 4 bases of the junction left unmatched. CDR3 sequence: CASSELAGGPQETQYF. The CDR3 bases are TGTGCCAGCAGTGAGCTAGCGGGAGGCCCCCAAGAGACCCAGTACTTC.

The V gene is TRBV30, the J gene TRBJ1-6; D is possibly TRBD1 (5 bases). The length of the CDR3 is 15 residues. The germline V gene encodes CDR1 GTSNPN and CDR2 SVGIG (reference sequence). V lost 2 bases and J 8 bases, leaving 16 bases between the germline ends. CDR3 in DNA: TGTGCCTGGAGTCTCCACGGGGGTAGTGATTCACCCCTCCACTTT. This codes for CAWSLHGGSDSPLHF.

The chain recombines TRBV4-1 with TRBJ2-1, with D tentatively TRBD2 (6 bases). Per germline, CDR1 MGHRA and CDR2 YSYEKL. The CDR3 covers 18 residues. V lost 3 bases to trimming and J lost 0 bases, with 18 bases between them. CDR3 residues: CASSHPLAGLSSYNEQFF. CDR3 nucleotides: TGCGCCAGCAGCCATCCCCTGGCGGGACTGAGCTCCTACAATGAGCAGTTCTTC.

Here the CDR3 reads CASSTGVSGNTIYF. For the CDR3, the DNA is TGTGCCAGCAGCACAGGGGTATCTGGAAACACCATATATTTT. The chain combines TRBV11-2 with TRBJ1-3; 7 bases fit TRBD1. CDR1 is SGHAT and CDR2 is FQNNGV in the germline V gene. The trim removed 5 bases at V and 1 base at J, leaving 2 bases unmatched. This CDR3 is built from 14 residues.

The J gene is TRBJ1-4, the V gene TRBV7-9; D call uncertain. The CDR3 covers 14 residues. The germline V gene has CDR1 SEHNR and CDR2 FQNEAQ (reference sequence). V was pared by 5 bases and J by 8 bases, with 15 bases between. This CDR3 is CASSDGRVEEKLFF. DNA for the CDR3: TGTGCCAGCAGCGACGGGCGGGTGGAGGAAAAACTGTTTTTT.

This rearrangement joins TRBV29-1 to TRBJ2-5, with D maybe TRBD1 (6 bases). CDR1 and CDR2 (germline): SQVTM, ANQGSEA. The CDR3 spans 13 residues. Trimming cost V 6 bases and J 2 bases, with 13 bases left between them. Here the CDR3 reads CSVGGTGQETQYF. The CDR3 nucleotides read TGCAGCGTCGGCGGTACAGGGCAAGAGACCCAGTACTTC.

The table lists this clone with a count of one. V gene TRBV7-8 combines with J gene TRBJ2-7, with 9 bases matching TRBD2. The CDR3 sequence is 19 residues long. V shed 0 bases, J shed 2 bases, and the junction held 14 bases outside the gene matches. CDR1 is SGHVS and CDR2 is FQNEAQ in the germline V gene. The DNA of the CDR3 is TGTGCCAGCAGCTTAGCAACACGCCGCGCGGGGGGGGGAACCTACGAGCAGTACTTC. Protein: CASSLATRRAGGGTYEQYF.

The rearrangement links TRBV13 to TRBJ2-7, with 7 bases matching TRBD1. V shed 7 bases, J shed 0 bases, and the junction held 6 bases outside the gene matches. This CDR3 comprises 14 residues. From germline, CDR1 is PRHDT and CDR2 FYEKMQ (reference sequence). CDR3 protein: CASTETGSSYEQYF. The DNA for the CDR3 is TGTGCCAGCACGGAGACAGGGAGCTCCTACGAGCAGTACTTC. The whole variable domain, remainder taken from reference TRBV13 and TRBJ2-7, is AAGVIQSPRHLIKEKRETATLKCYPIPRHDTVYWYQQGPGQDPQFLISFYEKMQSDKGSIPDRFSAQQFSDYHSELNMSSLELGDSALYFCASTETGSSYEQYFGPGTRLTVT.